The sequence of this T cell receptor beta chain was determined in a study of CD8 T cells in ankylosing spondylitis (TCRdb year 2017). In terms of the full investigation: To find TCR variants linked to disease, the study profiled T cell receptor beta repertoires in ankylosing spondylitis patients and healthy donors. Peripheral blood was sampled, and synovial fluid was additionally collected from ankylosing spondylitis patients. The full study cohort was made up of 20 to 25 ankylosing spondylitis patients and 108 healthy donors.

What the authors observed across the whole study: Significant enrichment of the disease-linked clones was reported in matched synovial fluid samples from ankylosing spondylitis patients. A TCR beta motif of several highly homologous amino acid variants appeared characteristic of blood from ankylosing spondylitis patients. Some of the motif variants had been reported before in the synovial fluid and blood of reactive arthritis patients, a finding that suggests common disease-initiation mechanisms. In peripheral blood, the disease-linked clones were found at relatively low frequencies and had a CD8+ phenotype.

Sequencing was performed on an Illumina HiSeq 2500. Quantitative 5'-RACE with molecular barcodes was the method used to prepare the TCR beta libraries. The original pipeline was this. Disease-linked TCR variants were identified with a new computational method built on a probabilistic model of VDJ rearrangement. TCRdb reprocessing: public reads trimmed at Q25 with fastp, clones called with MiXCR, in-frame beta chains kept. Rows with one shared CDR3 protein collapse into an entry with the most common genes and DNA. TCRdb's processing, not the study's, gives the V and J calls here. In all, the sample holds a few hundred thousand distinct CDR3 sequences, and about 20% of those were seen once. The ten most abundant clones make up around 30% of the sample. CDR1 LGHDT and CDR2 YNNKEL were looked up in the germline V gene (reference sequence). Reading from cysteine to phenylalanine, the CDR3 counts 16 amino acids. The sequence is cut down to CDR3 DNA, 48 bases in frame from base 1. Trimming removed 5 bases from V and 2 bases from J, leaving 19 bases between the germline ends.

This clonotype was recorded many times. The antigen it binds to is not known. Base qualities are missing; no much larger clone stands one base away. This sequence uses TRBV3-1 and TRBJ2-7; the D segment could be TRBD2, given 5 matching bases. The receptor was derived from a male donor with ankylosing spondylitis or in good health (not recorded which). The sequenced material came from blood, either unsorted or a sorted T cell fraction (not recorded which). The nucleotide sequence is TGTGCCAGCAGCGGGAGAGTGGGCGGTGCCCCCTACGAGCAGTACTTC. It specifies CASSGRVGGAPYEQYF.